This T cell receptor (beta chain) was identified in a study of CD8 T cells in ankylosing spondylitis. Whole-study findings and limits: Past studies reported some motif variants in reactive arthritis synovial fluid and blood. A CD8+ phenotype characterized the disease-linked clones, which were relatively rare in peripheral blood.

This clonotype was picked up many times. Its antigen is as yet unknown. Each CDR3 protein is one row after TCRdb ran MiXCR on the 5' RACE reads. The profile shows about 120,000 distinct CDR3 sequences, roughly an eighth of them singletons. V lost 6 bases and J lost 7, with 19 bases in between. Germline assignment: CDR1 SNHLY and CDR2 FYNNEI. The CDR3 is made up of 15 amino acids. Sequenced material: blood, either unsorted or a sorted T cell fraction (not recorded which). The TCR was taken from a female donor with ankylosing spondylitis or in good health (not recorded which). The rearrangement links TRBV2 to TRBJ2-1; D not certain. This CDR3 is CASSLRTSLINEQFF. The CDR3 nucleotides are TGTGCCAGCAGCCTAAGGACGTCCTTAATAAATGAGCAGTTCTTC. Based on the CDR3 plus reference TRBV2 and TRBJ2-1, the full variable domain is EPEVTQTPSHQVTQMGQEVILRCVPISNHLYFYWYRQILGQKVEFLVSFYNNEISEKSEIFDDQFSVERPDGSNFTLKIRSTKLEDSAMYFCASSLRTSLINEQFFGPGTRLTVL.